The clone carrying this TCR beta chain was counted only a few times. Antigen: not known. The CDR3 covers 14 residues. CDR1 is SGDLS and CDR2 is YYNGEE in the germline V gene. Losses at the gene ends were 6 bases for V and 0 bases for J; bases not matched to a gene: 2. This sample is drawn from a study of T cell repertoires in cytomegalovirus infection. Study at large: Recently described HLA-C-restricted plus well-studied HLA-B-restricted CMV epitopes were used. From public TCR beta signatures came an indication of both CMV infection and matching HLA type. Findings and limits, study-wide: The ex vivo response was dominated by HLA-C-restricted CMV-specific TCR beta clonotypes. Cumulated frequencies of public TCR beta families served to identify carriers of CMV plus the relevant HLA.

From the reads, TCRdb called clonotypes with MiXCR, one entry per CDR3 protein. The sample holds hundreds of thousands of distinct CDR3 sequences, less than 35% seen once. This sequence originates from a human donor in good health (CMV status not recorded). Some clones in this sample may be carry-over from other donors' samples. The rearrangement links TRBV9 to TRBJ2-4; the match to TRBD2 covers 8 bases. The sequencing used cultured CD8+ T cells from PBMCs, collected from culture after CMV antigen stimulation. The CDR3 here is CASTAGEAKNIQYF. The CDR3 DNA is TGTGCCAGCACAGCGGGGGAAGCCAAAAACATTCAGTACTTC.